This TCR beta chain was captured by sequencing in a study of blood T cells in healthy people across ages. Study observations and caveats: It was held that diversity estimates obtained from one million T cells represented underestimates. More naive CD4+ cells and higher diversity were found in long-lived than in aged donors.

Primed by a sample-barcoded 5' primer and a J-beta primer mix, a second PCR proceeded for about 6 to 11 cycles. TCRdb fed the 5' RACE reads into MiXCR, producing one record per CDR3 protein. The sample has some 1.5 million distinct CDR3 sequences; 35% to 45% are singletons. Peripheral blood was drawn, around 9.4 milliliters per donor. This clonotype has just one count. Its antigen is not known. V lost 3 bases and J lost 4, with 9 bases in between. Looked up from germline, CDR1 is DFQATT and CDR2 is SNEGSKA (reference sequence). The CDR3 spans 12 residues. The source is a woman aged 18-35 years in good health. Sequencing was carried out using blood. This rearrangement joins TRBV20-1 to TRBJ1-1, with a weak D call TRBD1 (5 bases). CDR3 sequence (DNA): TGCAGTGCTAGTGGGGCTGGCACTGAAGCTTTCTTT. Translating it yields CSASGAGTEAFF.